Listed below are T cell receptor beta chains from one sample, sequenced in a study of Ad26.COV2.S vaccination and SARS-CoV-2 variants. The table came from immunoSEQ multiplex PCR; TCRdb's copy has only in-frame clones and leaves some out. The table includes around 350,000 clones, about 88% detected once. The input for sequencing was peripheral blood, taken in a trial of Ad26.COV2.S vaccine versus placebo. The receptors here all came from a person aged 18-60 years who received the Ad26.COV2.S COVID-19 vaccine or a placebo. Both conserved end residues are part of each CDR3. Each record gives: V gene, J gene, D gene, clone size, CDR3 DNA, CDR3 protein. A D gene is named only where the DNA matches it firmly. Part of the rows lack a size; the others show once, few, many or a class for expanded clones.

V: TRBV6-4; J: TRBJ2-6; D: NA; size: NA; DNA: TGTGCCAGCAGTGACTCGAGTCCCGGGGCCAACGTCCTGACTTTC; CDR3: CASSDSSPGANVLTF
V: TRBV24-1; J: TRBJ2-3; D: NA; size: NA; DNA: TGTGCCACCAGTGATAAGGGGAGGAACACAGATACGCAGTATTTT; CDR3: CATSDKGRNTDTQYF
V: TRBV19; J: TRBJ2-7; D: TRBD2; size: few; DNA: TGTGCCCGGGAGGGCCCGTCGAGCTCCTACGAGCAGTACTTC; CDR3: CAREGPSSSYEQYF
V: TRBV3-1/TRBV3-2; J: TRBJ2-7; D: NA; size: NA; DNA: TGTGCCAGCAGCCGCACTATCCTCCCGGACGAGCAGTACTTC; CDR3: CASSRTILPDEQYF
V: TRBV29-1; J: TRBJ1-5; D: NA; size: NA; DNA: TGCAGCGTTAGTCTCGGCAATCAGCCCCAGCATTTT; CDR3: CSVSLGNQPQHF
V: TRBV2; J: TRBJ2-7; D: TRBD2; size: NA; DNA: TGTGCCAGCAGGATTAACCGGGACTACGGCGAGCAGTACTTC; CDR3: CASRINRDYGEQYF
V: TRBV3-1/TRBV3-2; J: TRBJ2-4; D: TRBD2; size: NA; DNA: TGTGCCAGCAGCCACGCCACGGGGCCTAGCGGGAAAAACATTCAGTACTTC; CDR3: CASSHATGPSGKNIQYF
V: TRBV19; J: TRBJ2-5; D: NA; size: NA; DNA: TGTGCCAGTACTATGAGGGGAAACCAAGAGACCCAGTACTTC; CDR3: CASTMRGNQETQYF
V: TRBV7-8; J: TRBJ2-7; D: TRBD2; size: NA; DNA: TGTGCCAGCAGCTTTTCAAGCGGGATGCCCTACGAGCAGTACTTC; CDR3: CASSFSSGMPYEQYF
V: TRBV5-1; J: TRBJ2-1; D: NA; size: once; DNA: TGCGCCAGCAGCTTATACCGGGTGTTCAATGAGCAGTTCTTC; CDR3: CASSLYRVFNEQFF
V: TRBV18; J: TRBJ1-5; D: TRBD1; size: NA; DNA: TGTGCCAGCTCGGAAGGGACAGAGGTCGATCAGCCCCAGCATTTT; CDR3: CASSEGTEVDQPQHF
V: TRBV5-5; J: TRBJ2-3; D: TRBD1; size: NA; DNA: TGTGCCAGCAGCTTGCTATGGCGGCAGGGGGCAGATACGCAGTATTTT; CDR3: CASSLLWRQGADTQYF
V: TRBV2; J: TRBJ2-1; D: TRBD2; size: NA; DNA: TGTGCCAGCAGTGGGAGAAGCGGGAGTTACAATGAGCAGTTCTTC; CDR3: CASSGRSGSYNEQFF
V: TRBV3-1/TRBV3-2; J: TRBJ2-5; D: NA; size: NA; DNA: TGTGCCAGCAGCCAAGTCTCCACAGTGGGGGAGACCCAGTACTTC; CDR3: CASSQVSTVGETQYF
V: TRBV18; J: TRBJ2-7; D: NA; size: NA; DNA: TGTGCCAGCTCACCATTTCGGGCAGGGAGCTCCTACGAGCAGTACTTC; CDR3: CASSPFRAGSSYEQYF
V: TRBV5-8; J: TRBJ2-4; D: NA; size: NA; DNA: TGTGCCAGCAGCTTGGTAGGCATAAACATTCAGTACTTC; CDR3: CASSLVGINIQYF
V: TRBV29-1; J: TRBJ2-7; D: NA; size: NA; DNA: TGCAGCGTTGCGGACAGCTACGGGCAGTACTTC; CDR3: CSVADSYGQYF
V: TRBV10-1; J: TRBJ2-1; D: NA; size: few; DNA: TGCGCCAGCAGCGACGGGAGAAGATCCTACAATGAGCAGTTCTTC; CDR3: CASSDGRRSYNEQFF
V: TRBV9; J: TRBJ1-1; D: TRBD1; size: NA; DNA: TGTGCCAGCAGCGTAGGGACAGGGTTGGATGGGAGGCAAGCTTTCTTT; CDR3: CASSVGTGLDGRQAFF
V: TRBV7-8; J: TRBJ1-5; D: TRBD1; size: NA; DNA: TGTGCCAGCAGCTTGAGGGGGGGACAGACAATTTATAGCAATCAGCCCCAGCATTTT; CDR3: CASSLRGGQTIYSNQPQHF
V: TRBV18; J: TRBJ2-7; D: NA; size: NA; DNA: TGTGCCAGCTCACCCTTTGAGCGGCGGGAGCAGTACTTC; CDR3: CASSPFERREQYF
V: TRBV7-2; J: TRBJ2-3; D: TRBD2; size: NA; DNA: TGTGCCAGCAGCTTTAGCGGGAGGGCCGAAGATACGCAGTATTTT; CDR3: CASSFSGRAEDTQYF
V: TRBV6-4; J: TRBJ1-5; D: NA; size: NA; DNA: TGTGCCAGCAGTGACTCCTTCGGCAGGCCACGTCAACAGCCCCAGCATTTT; CDR3: CASSDSFGRPRQQPQHF
V: TRBV4-1; J: TRBJ1-6; D: NA; size: NA; DNA: TGCGCCAGCAGCCAAGCGGCCATGGGGTCACCCCTCCACTTT; CDR3: CASSQAAMGSPLHF
V: TRBV7-6; J: TRBJ2-5; D: TRBD2; size: NA; DNA: TGTGCCAGCAGCTTAGCGACTAGCAGGGTGGGGGAGACCCAGTACTTC; CDR3: CASSLATSRVGETQYF
V: TRBV27; J: TRBJ2-2; D: TRBD2; size: NA; DNA: TGTGCCAGCAGGGTGGCGGGGGAAGGGACCGGGGAGCTGTTTTTT; CDR3: CASRVAGEGTGELFF
V: TRBV7-6; J: TRBJ1-1; D: TRBD1; size: NA; DNA: TGTGCCAACTCCAGACAGGGGACCACTGAAGCTTTCTTT; CDR3: CANSRQGTTEAFF
V: TRBV3-1/TRBV3-2; J: TRBJ2-1; D: NA; size: NA; DNA: TGTGCCAGCAGCCAAGAGCTGAATTCCTACAATGAGCAGTTCTTC; CDR3: CASSQELNSYNEQFF
V: TRBV2; J: TRBJ2-2; D: NA; size: NA; DNA: TGTGCCAGCAGCGGTCAGAAGGCCCCAGTCACCGGGGAGCTGTTTTTT; CDR3: CASSGQKAPVTGELFF
V: TRBV6-4; J: TRBJ2-1; D: NA; size: NA; DNA: TGTGCCAGCAGTGCCGGCCGGGACTGTTACAATGAGCAGTTCTTC; CDR3: CASSAGRDCYNEQFF
V: TRBV4-1; J: TRBJ2-2; D: NA; size: NA; DNA: TGCGCCAGCAGCCCTTGGGGCGGTCGGGGCGGGGAGCTGTTTTTT; CDR3: CASSPWGGRGGELFF
V: TRBV5-5; J: TRBJ1-3; D: NA; size: NA; DNA: TGTGCCAGCAGAAGTAGCGCAGGGTTTGGTGGAAACACCATATATTTT; CDR3: CASRSSAGFGGNTIYF
V: TRBV2; J: TRBJ1-2; D: TRBD1; size: few; DNA: TGTGCCAGCAGTCAGGACAGGGTGGAAGGCTACACCTTC; CDR3: CASSQDRVEGYTF
V: TRBV28; J: TRBJ1-5; D: TRBD1; size: once; DNA: TGTGCCAGCAGTTTACAAGACAGGGCCCGCAATCAGCCCCAGCATTTT; CDR3: CASSLQDRARNQPQHF
V: TRBV9; J: TRBJ1-6; D: NA; size: NA; DNA: TGTGCCAGCAGCTCCCGAGGACGGGAAAATTCACCCCTCCACTTT; CDR3: CASSSRGRENSPLHF
V: TRBV12-5; J: TRBJ1-6; D: NA; size: NA; DNA: TGTGCTAGTGGTTTTCTGGGGGATTCACCCCTCCACTTT; CDR3: CASGFLGDSPLHF
V: TRBV28; J: TRBJ2-7; D: TRBD1; size: NA; DNA: TGTGCCAGCAGTCCAGGACAGGGTCGGTCCTACGAGCAGTACTTC; CDR3: CASSPGQGRSYEQYF
V: TRBV7-9; J: TRBJ1-3; D: NA; size: NA; DNA: TGTGCCAGCACCGGGACTCTCTTACTCTCTGGAAACACCATATATTTT; CDR3: CASTGTLLLSGNTIYF
V: TRBV5-1; J: TRBJ1-1; D: TRBD1; size: NA; DNA: TGCGCCAGCAGCTCCTTAGGGACAGCGAACACTGAAGCTTTCTTT; CDR3: CASSSLGTANTEAFF
V: TRBV5-6; J: TRBJ1-2; D: NA; size: NA; DNA: TGTGCCAGCAGCTTGGGGACGGCTAACTATGGCTACACCTTC; CDR3: CASSLGTANYGYTF
V: TRBV10-1; J: TRBJ2-3; D: NA; size: NA; DNA: TGCGCCAGCAGTGAGTCGGGGGGCGCCAGGACAGATACGCAGTATTTT; CDR3: CASSESGGARTDTQYF
V: TRBV28; J: TRBJ2-7; D: TRBD2; size: once; DNA: TGTGCCAGCAGTTTATTTTTAGCGGGGGGACCTTACGAGCAGTACTTC; CDR3: CASSLFLAGGPYEQYF
V: TRBV7-9; J: TRBJ1-2; D: TRBD1; size: NA; DNA: TGTGCCAGCAGCTTAGGAGGGACAGGGAGTGATGGCTACACCTTC; CDR3: CASSLGGTGSDGYTF
V: TRBV12-3/TRBV12-4; J: TRBJ2-2; D: NA; size: few; DNA: TGTGCCAGCAGTCTACTAGTTACCGGGGAGCTGTTTTTT; CDR3: CASSLLVTGELFF
V: TRBV9; J: TRBJ2-1; D: NA; size: NA; DNA: TGTGCCAGCAGCCCAAGACAGGATCCCTACAATGAGCAGTTCTTC; CDR3: CASSPRQDPYNEQFF
V: TRBV11-2; J: TRBJ2-3; D: NA; size: NA; DNA: TGTGCCAGCAGACGATCCCTCACAGATACGCAGTATTTT; CDR3: CASRRSLTDTQYF
V: TRBV5-1; J: TRBJ2-3; D: TRBD2; size: NA; DNA: TGCGCCAGCAGCTCGGGACTAGCGGGGGGGTTAGATACGCAGTATTTT; CDR3: CASSSGLAGGLDTQYF
V: TRBV13; J: TRBJ2-2; D: NA; size: NA; DNA: TGTGCCAGCAGCTTATACAGGTTGAACACCGGGGAGCTGTTTTTT; CDR3: CASSLYRLNTGELFF